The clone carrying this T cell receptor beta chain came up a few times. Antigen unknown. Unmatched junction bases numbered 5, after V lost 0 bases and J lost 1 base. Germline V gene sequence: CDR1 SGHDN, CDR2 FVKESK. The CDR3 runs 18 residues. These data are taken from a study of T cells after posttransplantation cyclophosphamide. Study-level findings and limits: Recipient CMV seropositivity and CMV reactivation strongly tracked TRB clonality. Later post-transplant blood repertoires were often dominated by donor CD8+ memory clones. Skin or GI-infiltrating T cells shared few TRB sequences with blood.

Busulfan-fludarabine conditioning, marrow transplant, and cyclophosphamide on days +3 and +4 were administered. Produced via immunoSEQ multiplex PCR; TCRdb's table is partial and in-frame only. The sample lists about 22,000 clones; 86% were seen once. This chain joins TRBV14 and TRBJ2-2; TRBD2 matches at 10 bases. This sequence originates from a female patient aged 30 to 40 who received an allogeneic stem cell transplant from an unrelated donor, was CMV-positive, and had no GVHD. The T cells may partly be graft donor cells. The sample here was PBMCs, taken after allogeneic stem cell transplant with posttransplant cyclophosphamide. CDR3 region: CASSQDLAGALNTGELFF. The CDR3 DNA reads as TGTGCCAGCAGCCAAGATCTAGCGGGGGCCTTGAACACCGGGGAGCTGTTTTTT. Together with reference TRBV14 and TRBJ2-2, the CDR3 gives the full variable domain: EAGVTQFPSHSVIEKGQTVTLRCDPISGHDNLYWYRRVMGKEIKFLLHFVKESKQDESGMPNNRFLAERTGGTYSTLKVQPAELEDSGVYFCASSQDLAGALNTGELFFGEGSRLTVL.